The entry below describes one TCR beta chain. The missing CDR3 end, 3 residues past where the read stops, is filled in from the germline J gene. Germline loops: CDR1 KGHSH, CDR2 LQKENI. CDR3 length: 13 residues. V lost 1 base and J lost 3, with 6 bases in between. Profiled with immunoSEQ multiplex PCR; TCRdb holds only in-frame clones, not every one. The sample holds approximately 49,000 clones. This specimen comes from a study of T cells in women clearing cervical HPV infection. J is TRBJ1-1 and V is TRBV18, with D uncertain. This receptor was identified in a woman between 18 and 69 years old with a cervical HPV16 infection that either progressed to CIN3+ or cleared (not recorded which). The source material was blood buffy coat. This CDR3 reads CASSPRRDTEAFF. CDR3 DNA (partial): TGTGCCAGCTCACCACGGAGGGACACTGAA. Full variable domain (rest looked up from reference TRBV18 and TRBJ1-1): NAGVMQNPRHLVRRRGQEARLRCSPMKGHSHVYWYRQLPEEGLKFMVYLQKENIIDESGMPKERFSAEFPKEGPSILRIQQVVRGDSAAYFCASSPRRDTEAFFGQGTRLTVV.